One sample yielded the 8 T cell receptor beta chains listed below, sequenced in a study of shared clonotypes between healthy human individuals. Only in-frame clones appear in the TCRdb table, and some are missing; sequencing was by immunoSEQ multiplex PCR. Here the sample spans 2 million to 2.5 million clones, under 95% being singletons. The sequenced sample consisted of naive CD4+ T cells from PBMCs. Subset reported: CD45RA+ positively selected. These receptors came from a man aged 18 to 30 in good health. Some clones in this sample may be carry-over from other donors' samples.

As concerns this clone: Different DNA sequences within this sample yield the same CDR3. The chain has TRBV7-3 and TRBJ2-5; TRBD2 agrees at 16 bases. The CDR3 extends over 17 amino acids. The junction had 4 bases not matched to a gene; V was cut back by 2 bases and J by 4 bases. Germline CDR1 SGHTA, CDR2 FQGTGA. CDR3: CASSLGTSGREGETQYF. DNA for the CDR3: TGTGCCAGCAGCTTAGGGACTAGCGGGAGGGAGGGAGAGACCCAGTACTTC.

This chain links TRBV27 with TRBJ2-1; 10 positions agree with TRBD2. Losses at the gene ends were 5 bases for V and 8 bases for J; bases not matched to a gene: 6. The CDR3 spans 14 residues. Germline CDR1 MNHEY, CDR2 SMNVEV (reference sequence). The CDR3 DNA reads as TGTGCCAGCAGTAGAGCGGGAGGGCCCGATGAGCAGTTCTTC. Encoded protein: CASSRAGGPDEQFF.

This clone was picked up one time. This sequence joins TRBV6-5 and TRBJ2-7, with 7 bases that match TRBD1. V lost 7 bases to trimming and J lost 1 base; unmatched junction nucleotides: 7. Germline CDR1 MNHEY, CDR2 SVGAGI. This CDR3 is built from 14 residues. CDR3 residues: CASKSQGVSYEQYF. The CDR3 nucleotides are TGTGCCAGCAAAAGCCAGGGGGTTTCCTACGAGCAGTACTTC.

This chain joins TRBV29-1 and TRBJ2-1; D is possibly TRBD1 (5 bases). CDR3 length: 13 residues. Germline V gene data show CDR1 as SQVTM and CDR2 as ANQGSEA. V was clipped by 4 bases and J by 4 bases, with 11 bases between them. CDR3 bases: TGCAGCGTTGTCGCGGCAGGGTACAATGAGCAGTTCTTC. It codes for CSVVAAGYNEQFF.

The CDR3 nucleotides read TGCGCCAGCAGCTTGTTACAGGGGAAAGAGACCCAGTACTTC. It specifies CASSLLQGKETQYF. The chain uses TRBV5-1 and TRBJ2-5; 7 bases agree with TRBD1. The CDR3 is 14 amino acids. CDR1 and CDR2 (germline): SGHRS, YFSETQ. Trimming took 1 base from V and 3 from J; bases not matched to a gene: 3.

This chain links TRBV28 with TRBJ2-6, with D possibly TRBD2 on 5 matching bases. The CDR3 contains 18 residues. Germline V CDR1 and CDR2: MDHEN, SYDVKM. V lost 6 bases and J 2 bases, leaving 20 bases between the germline ends. This chain's CDR3 is CASRTLGEYVTGANVLTF. The CDR3 nucleotides are TGTGCCAGCAGAACCCTTGGGGAGTATGTGACTGGGGCCAACGTCCTGACTTTC.

The chain links TRBV9 to TRBJ2-1, with a weak D call TRBD2 (6 bases). Germline CDR1 reads SGDLS; CDR2 reads YYNGEE. The CDR3 consists of 15 residues. Trimming shortened V by 1 base and J by 5 bases, and 13 bases separated the two germline ends. CDR3 bases: TGTGCCAGCAGCGTAAAGGGTGGACTAAACAATGAGCAGTTCTTC. Translating it yields CASSVKGGLNNEQFF.

The J gene is TRBJ2-5, the V gene TRBV7-6, with no clear D. The CDR3 contains 13 residues. The germline V and J ends were trimmed by 1 base and 4 bases, with 7 bases remaining between them. Per germline, CDR1 SGHVS and CDR2 FNYEAQ. For the CDR3, the DNA is TGTGCCAGCAGCTTAGTGTTTGTAGAGACCCAGTACTTC. Translated, it gives CASSLVFVETQYF.